A selection of T cell receptor beta chains follows, all from one sample in a study of blood T cell repertoires in COVID-19. The repertoire was sequenced with immunoSEQ multiplex PCR; TCRdb's copy has only in-frame clones and lacks some. Seen here are hundreds of thousands of clones, more than 80% observed once, and the top ten hold 1.1%. Input material: PBMCs or T cells enriched from blood (not recorded which). The receptors stem from a young man who had recovered from COVID-19. CDR3s include the opening cysteine and the closing phenylalanine or tryptophan. Each record gives: V gene, D gene, J gene, CDR3 length, clone size, CDR3 DNA, CDR3 protein. The D gene is left open where the match is weak. Rows give clone size only sometimes, using once, few, many, or a class for an expanded clone.

>TRBV5-4|NA|TRBJ2-3|16|NA
TGTGCCAGCAGCACTCGGACAGTCGCCAGCACAGATACGCAGTATTTT
CASSTRTVASTDTQYF
>TRBV28|TRBD1|TRBJ1-2|14|NA
TGTGCCAGCAGTTCTCAGGGGGAAGGCTATGGCTACACCTTC
CASSSQGEGYGYTF
>TRBV6-6|NA|TRBJ1-6|15|once
TGTGCCAGCAGTTACACGGGGGGGGATAATTCACCCCTCCACTTT
CASSYTGGDNSPLHF
>TRBV2|NA|TRBJ2-7|16|NA
TGTGCCAGCAGTGAACTTGGGCAGCTCATCCTGTACGAGCAGTACTTC
CASSELGQLILYEQYF
>TRBV28|TRBD2|TRBJ2-7|13|NA
TGTGCCAGCAGTTTAGCGGGGGGCTACGAGCAGTACTTC
CASSLAGGYEQYF
>TRBV7-9|NA|TRBJ1-6|15|once
TGTGCCAGCAGCGCCCTGAGCTCCTATAATTCACCCCTCCACTTT
CASSALSSYNSPLHF
>TRBV5-1|NA|TRBJ2-2|12|NA
TGCGCCAGCAGCCTCTACACCGGGGAGCTGTTTTTT
CASSLYTGELFF
>TRBV12-5|NA|TRBJ1-6|17|NA
TGTGCTAGTGGTTTGGTACTCGGCAGGGCCGGTAATTCACCCCTCCACTTT
CASGLVLGRAGNSPLHF
>TRBV9|NA|TRBJ1-1|14|NA
TGTGCCAGCAGCGTGGGGGGAATGAACACTGAAGCTTTCTTT
CASSVGGMNTEAFF
>TRBV5-1|NA|TRBJ2-3|15|once
TGCGCCAGCGGCCTGGGACACCCTAGCACAGATACGCAGTATTTT
CASGLGHPSTDTQYF
>TRBV29-1|NA|TRBJ2-7|10|NA
TGCAGCGTTCTTAGCGACGAGCAGTACTTC
CSVLSDEQYF
>TRBV5-1|TRBD2|TRBJ2-3|16|NA
TGCGCCAGCAGCTTGGTGGCGGGAGGTTTCACAGATACGCAGTATTTT
CASSLVAGGFTDTQYF
>TRBV2|NA|TRBJ1-1|12|NA
TGTGCCAGCAGTGGGGACTCGGGTGAAGCTTTCTTT
CASSGDSGEAFF
>TRBV27|NA|TRBJ2-5|9|NA
TGTGCCAACTCAGAGACCCAGTACTTC
CANSETQYF
>TRBV18|NA|TRBJ2-1|15|NA
TGTGCCAGCTCCCGGACAGCTATGGCCTACAATGAGCAGTTCTTC
CASSRTAMAYNEQFF
>TRBV3-1/TRBV3-2|NA|TRBJ1-2|14|NA
TGTGCCAGCAGCCAAGATCTACAGATCTATGGCTACACCTTC
CASSQDLQIYGYTF
>TRBV11-3|TRBD2|TRBJ2-5|17|NA
TGTGCCAGCAGCTTAGATATGGCTAGCGGGCCCCAAGAGACCCAGTACTTC
CASSLDMASGPQETQYF
>TRBV5-1|TRBD1|TRBJ1-4|14|NA
TGCGCCAGCAAGGACAGGACAACTAATGAAAAACTGTTTTTT
CASKDRTTNEKLFF
>TRBV7-2|NA|TRBJ1-6|15|once
TGTGCCAGCAGCTTAGTCAGGGGAGCAGATTCACCCCTCCACTTT
CASSLVRGADSPLHF
>TRBV6-6|NA|TRBJ1-5|15|NA
TGTGCCAGCAGTTACGTGGGGAGCAGCAATCAGCCCCAGCATTTT
CASSYVGSSNQPQHF
>TRBV5-1|TRBD2|TRBJ2-5|15|once
TGCGCCAGCAACGTAGCGGGGGAGCAGGACGAGACCCAGTACTTC
CASNVAGEQDETQYF
>TRBV18|NA|TRBJ1-2|12|NA
TGTGCCAGCTCACCGCGTCCGAGTGGCTACACCTTC
CASSPRPSGYTF
>TRBV19|NA|TRBJ1-1|14|NA
TGTGCCAGTAGTATGTGGGGCAGGGAAACTGAAGCTTTCTTT
CASSMWGRETEAFF
>TRBV27|NA|TRBJ1-6|15|NA
TGTGCCAGCAGTTCGGCCGGGTCCCAAGGGGTGCCCCTCCACTTT
CASSSAGSQGVPLHF
>TRBV4-1|TRBD1|TRBJ2-7|15|NA
TGCGCCAGCAGCCCGACAGGGACCCTCTCCTACGAGCAGTACTTC
CASSPTGTLSYEQYF
>TRBV30|NA|TRBJ2-3|13|NA
TGTGCCTGGATACAGGGCAGCACAGATACGCAGTATTTT
CAWIQGSTDTQYF
>TRBV7-9|NA|TRBJ1-1|16|few
TGTGCCAGCAGCTTAGAGTATACAGACAGCTGGGGTGAAGCTTTCTTT
CASSLEYTDSWGEAFF
>TRBV19|NA|TRBJ1-6|14|NA
TGTGCCAGTAGTATACAGGGCCGAAATTCACCCCTCCACTTT
CASSIQGRNSPLHF
>TRBV27|TRBD1|TRBJ1-6|20|NA
TGTGCCAGCAGTTTCCCCAAGGGACAGGCCTTCCTCTCCTATAATTCACCCCTCCACTTT
CASSFPKGQAFLSYNSPLHF
>TRBV7-9|NA|TRBJ1-4|17|NA
TGTGCCAGCAGCTTAGTTGGGAGAGGGACAACTAATGAAAAACTGTTTTTT
CASSLVGRGTTNEKLFF
>TRBV5-8|TRBD1|TRBJ2-7|17|NA
TGTGCCAGCAGCTTGGGGGATATCAGGGGGCGCCTAAACGAGCAGTACTTC
CASSLGDIRGRLNEQYF
>TRBV14|NA|TRBJ2-7|13|NA
TGTGCCAGCAGCCTGGTCGCAGGCTACGAGCAGTACTTC
CASSLVAGYEQYF
>TRBV3-1/TRBV3-2|NA|TRBJ1-1|13|NA
TGTGCCAGCAGCACTTCCTACACAGGGGAAGCTTTCTTT
CASSTSYTGEAFF
>TRBV5-4|NA|TRBJ2-1|14|NA
TGTGCCAGTTTAATGTCAGGTGCCTACAATGAGCAGTTCTTC
CASLMSGAYNEQFF
>TRBV4-1|NA|TRBJ1-5|16|NA
TGCGCCAGCAGCCAAATCCCGGGACAAACCAATCAGCCCCAGCATTTT
CASSQIPGQTNQPQHF
>TRBV5-1|TRBD2|TRBJ2-1|14|NA
TGCGCCAGCGGCACTAGCGGCTCCTACAATGAGCAGTTCTTC
CASGTSGSYNEQFF
>TRBV10-3|TRBD2|TRBJ2-2|15|NA
TGTGCCATCAGTGAGGTAGCGGGGGGGACCGGGGAGCTGTTTTTT
CAISEVAGGTGELFF
>TRBV19|NA|TRBJ2-5|14|NA
TGTGCCAGTAGCTCGCGCGGCGGGGAAGAGACCCAGTACTTC
CASSSRGGEETQYF
>TRBV6-5|TRBD1|TRBJ1-4|16|once
TGTGCCAGCAGTTACTCGACAGGGAACTTGGGTGAAAAACTGTTTTTT
CASSYSTGNLGEKLFF
>TRBV12-5|TRBD2|TRBJ2-3|17|NA
TGTGCTAGTGGTTTTGGGACTAGCGGGGCTAGCACAGATACGCAGTATTTT
CASGFGTSGASTDTQYF
>TRBV9|TRBD1|TRBJ1-3|16|NA
TGTGCCAGCAGCGTCGCAGGGGGGAGGTCTGGAAACACCATATATTTT
CASSVAGGRSGNTIYF
>TRBV7-8|NA|TRBJ1-5|13|NA
TGTGCCAGCAGCCTGGACAGAAGTCAGCCCCAGCATTTT
CASSLDRSQPQHF
>TRBV20-1|TRBD1|TRBJ1-1|11|NA
TGCAGTGCTCCTCGGGGACAGTCAACTTTCTTT
CSAPRGQSTFF
>TRBV30|NA|TRBJ2-7|14|NA
TGTGCCTGGAGTGCGGTTGGGGGGACCTACGAGCAGTACTTC
CAWSAVGGTYEQYF
>TRBV19|TRBD2|TRBJ2-1|16|NA
TGTGCCAGTAGTAACCTACTAGCGGGAGCACACAATGAGCAGTTCTTC
CASSNLLAGAHNEQFF
>TRBV24-1|NA|TRBJ2-2|16|NA
TGTGCCACCAGTGATTCAAAGCGTGCGAACACCGGGGAGCTGTTTTTT
CATSDSKRANTGELFF
>TRBV20-1|TRBD2|TRBJ2-7|16|NA
TGCAGTGCTAGTCTCCTCCCAGCGGGAGGTGCCTACGAGCAGTACTTC
CSASLLPAGGAYEQYF
>TRBV5-6|NA|TRBJ1-1|14|NA
TGTGCCAGCAGCTGGCAGGGCATGGACACTGAAGCTTTCTTT
CASSWQGMDTEAFF
>TRBV4-1|TRBD1|TRBJ2-7|15|NA
TGCGCCAGCAGCCAGAACAGGGGGATCTCCTACGAGCAGTACTTC
CASSQNRGISYEQYF